This T cell receptor beta chain was captured in a study of T-cell reconstitution after alpha-beta-depleted transplantation in children. Unique molecular identifiers were incorporated during preparation of the TCRbeta library. MiXCR, run by TCRdb on the PCR reads, gives a single entry per CDR3 protein. Found here are hundreds of thousands of distinct CDR3 sequences, over 15% of them singletons; the top ten hold 1.1%. The CDR3 length is 11 residues. Trimming removed 5 bases at V and 4 bases at J, with 3 bases between. Per germline, CDR1 SGHVS and CDR2 FNYEAQ. The sample in question was PBMCs from the stem cell graft donor, obtained from the stem cell graft. The chain combines TRBV7-6 with TRBJ1-3; D uncertain. This sequence was found in a human donor who donated a stem cell graft to a child with acute myeloid leukemia. The CDR3 loop reads CASSGGNTIYF. In nucleotides, the CDR3 is TGTGCCAGCAGCGGCGGAAACACCATATATTTT. The variable domain in full, with the rest retrieved from reference TRBV7-6 and TRBJ1-3, is GAGVSQSPRYKVTKRGQDVALRCDPISGHVSLYWYRQALGQGPEFLTYFNYEAQQDKSGLPNDRFSAERPEGSISTLTIQRTEQRDSAMYRCASSGGNTIYFGEGSWLTVV.